Each of the 9 T cell receptor beta chains below was sequenced from the same sample in a study of T cell repertoires in aging, cancer and after chemotherapy. The template was genomic DNA from peripheral blood, not RNA. Rearranged V-D-J TRB sequences were amplified with a mixed TRB-A/B primer pool. Each CDR3 protein gets one entry after TCRdb re-called the multiplex PCR reads with MiXCR. The sample holds roughly 6,400 distinct CDR3 sequences, 25% to 30% seen once. The sample was blood. Every receptor here comes from a human donor in good health.

With respect to this clonotype: A much larger clone differs from this one at a single base, so this may be a read error. This chain connects TRBV5-5 to TRBJ2-7; perhaps TRBD1 as D (6 bases). There are 13 residues in the CDR3. Trimming left V 6 bases short and J 5 bases short, with 15 bases between. Germline values: CDR1 SGHKS, CDR2 YYEKEE (reference sequence). CDR3 nucleotide sequence: TGTGCCAGCACCCCATGGTCAGGGGACGAGCAGTACTTC. This codes for CASTPWSGDEQYF.

The genes are TRBV20-1 and TRBJ2-7, with D unclear. Trimming pared 5 bases from V and 1 base from J, leaving 6 bases between. Germline V gene sequence: CDR1 DFQATT, CDR2 SNEGSKA (reference sequence). The CDR3 runs to 11 residues. CDR3 DNA sequence: TGCAGTGCTTTCAATTCCTACGAGCAGTACTTC. This codes for CSAFNSYEQYF.

Only a few counts were recorded for this clonotype. The chain couples TRBV5-1 to TRBJ2-7; TRBD2 is a possible D gene (6 bases). The germline V gene has CDR1 SGHRS and CDR2 YFSETQ. The CDR3 totals 15 residues. Trimming removed 0 bases from V and 2 bases from J, with 12 bases in between. CDR3 sequence: CASSLDGGGTYEQYF. CDR3 sequence (DNA): TGCGCCAGCAGCTTGGACGGGGGAGGTACCTACGAGCAGTACTTC.

V is TRBV11-3 and J is TRBJ1-1; D not certain. V was pared by 1 base and J by 7 bases, with 13 bases between. CDR1 and CDR2 from the germline V gene are SGHNT and YENEEA. The CDR3 length is 14 residues. The CDR3 DNA is TGTGCCAGCAGCTTAGGGCAGGCCTTCGTTGAAGCTTTCTTT. Translated: CASSLGQAFVEAFF.

This chain joins TRBV12-3 or TRBV12-4 and TRBJ2-5, with 7 bases fitting TRBD2. This CDR3 region has 13 residues. Losses at the gene ends were 6 bases for V and 5 bases for J; bases not matched to a gene: 6. CDR3 protein: CASRSGVGETQYF. The CDR3 region has the DNA TGTGCCAGCAGAAGCGGGGTTGGGGAGACCCAGTACTTC.

Remarks on this clonotype: No conserved phenylalanine or tryptophan ends this CDR3, so it is likely a read error. V is TRBV5-5 and J is TRBJ2-3; 9 bases match TRBD2. The CDR3 contains 16 residues. CDR1 is SGHKS and CDR2 is YYEKEE in the germline V gene (reference sequence). The V gene end was trimmed by 1 base and the J gene end by 7 bases; junction bases not matched to a gene: 10. The DNA of the CDR3 is TGTGCCAGCAGCTTGAAATCCCCAACTAGCGGGTATACGCAGTATATT. As protein: CASSLKSPTSGYTQYI.

V and J are TRBV24-1 and TRBJ1-1; D gene uncertain. Germline V CDR1 and CDR2: KGHDR, SFDVKD. The CDR3 has 12 amino acids. V dropped 3 bases and J dropped 1 base, with 2 bases sitting between them. The CDR3 protein is CATSDGNTEAFF. The CDR3 bases are TGTGCCACCAGTGATGGGAACACTGAAGCTTTCTTT.

On this clonotype: A much larger clone lies a single base off, so this may be a read error. The chain links TRBV6-5 to TRBJ2-7; D remains unclear. CDR1 is MNHEY and CDR2 is SVGAGI in the germline V gene. The CDR3 is 13 residues long. Here the CDR3 DNA reads TGTGCCAGCAGTTACTCCCTTGGATACGTGCAGTACTTC. This sequence encodes CASSYSLGYVQYF.

The chain uses TRBV11-1 and TRBJ2-7; 8 bases align to TRBD1. This CDR3 contains 17 residues. Germline-derived CDR1 and CDR2 are SGHAT and FQDESV (reference sequence). Losses at the gene ends were 2 bases for V and 1 base for J; bases not matched to a gene: 10. The CDR3 spells CASSLLGADRASYEQYF. CDR3 coding DNA: TGTGCCAGCAGCTTATTGGGGGCGGACAGGGCTTCCTACGAGCAGTACTTC.